Shown below are 12 T cell receptor beta chains from a single sample sequenced in a study of cytomegalovirus exposure and HLA in healthy donors. The repertoire was sequenced with immunoSEQ multiplex PCR; TCRdb's copy has only in-frame clones and lacks some. The sample has around 150,000 clones, about 90% seen once; the top ten hold 5.5% to 6%. Sequencing input: PBMCs. These receptors came from a woman under 40 in good health and CMV-seronegative.

This chain connects TRBV11-2 to TRBJ2-7, with 7 bases lining up with TRBD2. J was trimmed by 2 bases and V by 5 bases; bases with no gene match: 12. CDR1 SGHAT and CDR2 FQNNGV come from the germline V gene. The CDR3 sequence is 16 residues long. CDR3 amino acids: CASSHTSVGGTYEQYF. The DNA of the CDR3 is TGTGCCAGCAGCCACACGTCGGTCGGGGGGACCTACGAGCAGTACTTC.

The genes are TRBV4-3 and TRBJ2-2, with a tentative D call TRBD1 (5 bases). The germline gives CDR1 LGHNA, CDR2 YSLEER. This CDR3 contains 16 residues. The V end lost 1 base, the J end lost 4 bases, and 13 bases lay between the germline ends. The CDR3 reads CASSQVQGAGTGELFF. CDR3 DNA sequence: TGCGCCAGCAGCCAAGTTCAGGGCGCCGGCACCGGGGAGCTGTTTTTT.

V usage is TRBV1 and J usage is TRBJ1-2. TRBV1 is a recognized pseudogene. The CDR3 runs 16 residues. Written as DNA, the CDR3 is TGCACCAGCAGCCAAGATCGGCGGGCCGGGGGCTATGGCTACACCTTC. This codes for CTSSQDRRAGGYGYTF.

This sequence joins TRBV4-3 and TRBJ1-1, with D unclear. Germline values: CDR1 LGHNA, CDR2 YSLEER. V dropped 0 bases and J dropped 4 bases, with 9 bases sitting between them. CDR3 length: 14 amino acids. CDR3 nucleotide sequence: TGCGCCAGCAGCCAAGATCTTTGGGTCACTGAAGCTTTCTTT. Its protein is CASSQDLWVTEAFF.

The chain uses TRBV7-9 and TRBJ1-1, with D perhaps TRBD1 (5 bases). The germline V gene encodes CDR1 SEHNR and CDR2 FQNEAQ (reference sequence). The CDR3 is made up of 17 amino acids. Trimming removed 4 bases at V and 2 bases at J, with 20 bases between. CDR3 DNA: TGTGCCAGCAGCTACCCCCTGGGGGGGGGTACCAACACTGAAGCTTTCTTT. Amino acids: CASSYPLGGGTNTEAFF.

The V gene is TRBV28, the J gene TRBJ1-2; D might be TRBD1 (5 bases). The CDR3 is 14 residues long. Germline CDR1 is MDHEN and CDR2 is SYDVKM. The V and J ends lost 2 bases and 5 bases respectively, with 12 bases between them. The CDR3 loop is CASSLGGSSYGYTF. The CDR3 coding sequence is TGTGCCAGCAGTTTAGGGGGGTCCTCTTATGGCTACACCTTC.

The rearrangement links TRBV6-5 to TRBJ1-1; TRBD1 is a possible D gene (6 bases). From germline, CDR1 is MNHEY and CDR2 SVGAGI. This CDR3 spans 12 amino acids. Trimming shortened V by 8 bases and J by 6 bases, and 13 bases separated the two germline ends. CDR3 protein: CASGPDSAEAFF. In DNA, the CDR3 is TGTGCCAGCGGGCCGGACAGCGCTGAAGCTTTCTTT.

This sequence joins TRBV4-1 and TRBJ2-5; TRBD1 matches at 7 bases. The CDR3 length is 16 residues. Germline V gives CDR1 MGHRA, CDR2 YSYEKL. V shed 2 bases and J 3 bases; nucleotides not matched to a gene: 9. Written as DNA, the CDR3 is TGCGCCAGCAGCCAACCGAAGGGACAGAGGGAAGAGACCCAGTACTTC. Residues: CASSQPKGQREETQYF.

This clone has just one count. The CDR3 DNA is TGTGCCAGCAGCTTAGGGCCGTCCGGGGAGCTGTTTTTT. Encoded protein: CASSLGPSGELFF. The chain joins TRBV5-7 to TRBJ2-2; D call uncertain. TRBV5-7 is noted as an ORF with a role that remains uncertain. Trimming removed 2 bases at V and 6 bases at J, with 8 bases between. There are 13 residues in the CDR3.

This chain links TRBV5-6 with TRBJ1-1; D call uncertain. The length of the CDR3 is 12 residues. Germline values: CDR1 SGHDT, CDR2 YYEEEE. Trimming left V 4 bases short and J 1 base short, with 5 bases between. CDR3 coding DNA: TGTGCCAGCAGCGCACAGAACACTGAAGCTTTCTTT. The encoded protein is CASSAQNTEAFF. Together with reference TRBV5-6 and TRBJ1-1, the CDR3 gives the full variable domain: DAGVTQSPTHLIKTRGQQVTLRCSPKSGHDTVSWYQQALGQGPQFIFQYYEEEERQRGNFPDRFSGHQFPNYSSELNVNALLLGDSALYLCASSAQNTEAFFGQGTRLTVV.

V gene TRBV4-3 combines with J gene TRBJ1-2, with 7 bases lining up with TRBD1. This CDR3 has 14 amino acids. CDR1 is LGHNA, CDR2 YSLEER, per germline. Unmatched junction bases numbered 5, after V lost 0 bases and J lost 7 bases. CDR3 in DNA: TGCGCCAGCAGCCAAGATAACAGGGGATTTGGCTACACCTTC. This encodes CASSQDNRGFGYTF.

The chain uses TRBV28 and TRBJ1-5; D uncertain. Per the germline V gene, CDR1 is MDHEN and CDR2 is SYDVKM. V was pared by 6 bases and J by 0 bases, with 15 bases between. The CDR3 has 16 residues. CDR3 amino acids: CASSPRRAYSNQPQHF. DNA of the CDR3: TGTGCCAGCAGCCCCAGGCGCGCGTATAGCAATCAGCCCCAGCATTTT. Supplemented by reference TRBV28 and TRBJ1-5, the full variable domain reads DVKVTQSSRYLVKRTGEKVFLECVQDMDHENMFWYRQDPGLGLRLIYFSYDVKMKEKGDIPEGYSVSREKKERFSLILESASTNQTSMYLCASSPRRAYSNQPQHFGDGTRLSIL.